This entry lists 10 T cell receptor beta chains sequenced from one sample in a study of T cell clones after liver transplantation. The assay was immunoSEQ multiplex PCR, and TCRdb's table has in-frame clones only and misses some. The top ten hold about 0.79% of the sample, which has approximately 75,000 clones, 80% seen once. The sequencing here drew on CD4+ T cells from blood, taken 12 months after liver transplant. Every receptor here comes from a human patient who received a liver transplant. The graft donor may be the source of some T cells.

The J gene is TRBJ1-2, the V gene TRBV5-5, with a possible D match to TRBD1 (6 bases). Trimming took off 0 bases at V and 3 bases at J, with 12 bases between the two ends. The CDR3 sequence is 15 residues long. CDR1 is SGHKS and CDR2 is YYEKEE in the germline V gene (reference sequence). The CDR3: CASSLGQGRYYGYTF. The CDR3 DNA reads TGTGCCAGCAGCTTGGGCCAGGGGCGATACTATGGCTACACCTTC. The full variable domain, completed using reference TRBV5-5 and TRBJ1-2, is DAGVTQSPTHLIKTRGQQVTLRCSPISGHKSVSWYQQVLGQGPQFIFQYYEKEERGRGNFPDRFSARQFPNYSSELNVNALLLGDSALYLCASSLGQGRYYGYTFGSGTRLTVV.

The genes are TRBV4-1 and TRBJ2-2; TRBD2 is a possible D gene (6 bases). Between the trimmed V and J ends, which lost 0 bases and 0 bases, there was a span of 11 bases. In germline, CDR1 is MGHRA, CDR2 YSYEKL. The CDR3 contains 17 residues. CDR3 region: CASSQDPGGANTGELFF. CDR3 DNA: TGCGCCAGCAGCCAAGACCCGGGCGGGGCGAACACCGGGGAGCTGTTTTTT.

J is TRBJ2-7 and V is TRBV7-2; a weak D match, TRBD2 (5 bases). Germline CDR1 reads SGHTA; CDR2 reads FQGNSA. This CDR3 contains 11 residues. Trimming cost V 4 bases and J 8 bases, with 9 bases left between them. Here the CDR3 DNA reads TGTGCCAGCAGCTCCCGCGGGCAGCAGTACTTC. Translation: CASSSRGQQYF.

The CDR3 DNA follows: TGCGCCAGCAGCCATGGACAGGGTGGAAACACCATATATTTT. Translating gives CASSHGQGGNTIYF. The chain carries TRBV5-1 and TRBJ1-3; the match to TRBD1 covers 8 bases. This CDR3 comprises 14 residues. CDR1 and CDR2 (germline): SGHRS, YFSETQ. The ends lost 4 bases at V and 3 bases at J; junction bases unmatched: 3.

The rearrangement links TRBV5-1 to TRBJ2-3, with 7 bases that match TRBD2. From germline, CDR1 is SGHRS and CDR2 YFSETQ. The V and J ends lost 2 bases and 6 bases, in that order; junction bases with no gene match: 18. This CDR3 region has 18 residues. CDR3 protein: CASSLYPGTTTLADTQYF. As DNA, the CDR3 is TGCGCCAGCAGCTTATACCCCGGGACTACGACACTAGCGGATACGCAGTATTTT.

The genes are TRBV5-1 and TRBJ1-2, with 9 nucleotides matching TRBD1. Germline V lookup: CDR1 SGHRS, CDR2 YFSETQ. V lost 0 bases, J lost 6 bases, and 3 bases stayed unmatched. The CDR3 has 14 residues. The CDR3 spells CASSLAGTGNGYTF. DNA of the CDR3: TGCGCCAGCAGCTTGGCCGGGACAGGGAATGGCTACACCTTC.

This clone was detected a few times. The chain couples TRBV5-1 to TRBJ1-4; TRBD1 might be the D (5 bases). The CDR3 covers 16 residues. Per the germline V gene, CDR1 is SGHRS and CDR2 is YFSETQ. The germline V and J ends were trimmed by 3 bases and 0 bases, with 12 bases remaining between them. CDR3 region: CASSWGRGATNEKLFF. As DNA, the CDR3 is TGCGCCAGCAGCTGGGGGAGGGGCGCAACTAATGAAAAACTGTTTTTT. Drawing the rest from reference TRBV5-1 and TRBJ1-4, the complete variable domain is KAGVTQTPRYLIKTRGQQVTLSCSPISGHRSVSWYQQTPGQGLQFLFEYFSETQRNKGNFPGRFSGRQFSNSRSEMNVSTLELGDSALYLCASSWGRGATNEKLFFGSGTQLSVL.

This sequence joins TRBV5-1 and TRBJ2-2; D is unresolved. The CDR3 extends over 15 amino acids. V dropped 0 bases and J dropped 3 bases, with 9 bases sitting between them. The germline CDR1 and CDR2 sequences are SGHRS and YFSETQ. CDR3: CASSLDGSHTGELFF. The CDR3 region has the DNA TGCGCCAGCAGCTTGGACGGCAGCCACACCGGGGAGCTGTTTTTT.

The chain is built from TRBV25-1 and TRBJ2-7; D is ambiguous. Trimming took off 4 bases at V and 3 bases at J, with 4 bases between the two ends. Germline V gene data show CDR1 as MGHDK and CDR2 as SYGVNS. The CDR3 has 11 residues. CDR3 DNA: TGTGCCAGCAGTGCGGGCTACGAGCAGTACTTC. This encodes CASSAGYEQYF.

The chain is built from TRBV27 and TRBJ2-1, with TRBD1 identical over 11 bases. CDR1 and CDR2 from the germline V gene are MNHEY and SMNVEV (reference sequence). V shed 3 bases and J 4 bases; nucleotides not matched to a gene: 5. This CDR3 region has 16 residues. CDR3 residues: CASSFHGQGAYNEQFF. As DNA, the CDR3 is TGTGCCAGCAGTTTCCATGGACAGGGGGCTTACAATGAGCAGTTCTTC.